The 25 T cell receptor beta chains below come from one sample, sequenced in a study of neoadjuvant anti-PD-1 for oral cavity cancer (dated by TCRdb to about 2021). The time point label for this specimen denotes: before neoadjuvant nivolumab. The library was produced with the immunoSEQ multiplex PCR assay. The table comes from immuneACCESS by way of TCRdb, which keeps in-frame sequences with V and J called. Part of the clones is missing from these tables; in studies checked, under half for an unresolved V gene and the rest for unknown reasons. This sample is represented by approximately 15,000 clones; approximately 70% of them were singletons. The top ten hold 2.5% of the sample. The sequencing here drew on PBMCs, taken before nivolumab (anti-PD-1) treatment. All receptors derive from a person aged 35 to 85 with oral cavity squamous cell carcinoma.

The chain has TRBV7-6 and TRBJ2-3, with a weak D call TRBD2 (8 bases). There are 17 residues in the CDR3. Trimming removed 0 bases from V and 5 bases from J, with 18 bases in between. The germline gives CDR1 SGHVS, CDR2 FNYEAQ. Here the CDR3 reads CASSLATGSGRQDTQYF. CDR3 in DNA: TGTGCCAGCAGCTTAGCGACAGGGAGCGGGAGACAAGATACGCAGTATTTT.

The CDR3 nucleotides are TGCACCAGCAGCCAACAGGGCTACGAGCAGTACTTC. It specifies CTSSQQGYEQYF. This chain uses TRBV1 with TRBJ2-7; the DNA was not used to check the table's D call, TRBD1. TRBV1 represents a pseudogene. The CDR3 is made up of 12 amino acids.

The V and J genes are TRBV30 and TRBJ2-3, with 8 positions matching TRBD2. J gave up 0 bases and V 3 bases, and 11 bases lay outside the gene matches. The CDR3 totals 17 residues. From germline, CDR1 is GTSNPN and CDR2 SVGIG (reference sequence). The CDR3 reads CAWSERALAVSTDTQYF. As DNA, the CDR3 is TGTGCCTGGAGCGAAAGGGCACTAGCGGTTAGCACAGATACGCAGTATTTT.

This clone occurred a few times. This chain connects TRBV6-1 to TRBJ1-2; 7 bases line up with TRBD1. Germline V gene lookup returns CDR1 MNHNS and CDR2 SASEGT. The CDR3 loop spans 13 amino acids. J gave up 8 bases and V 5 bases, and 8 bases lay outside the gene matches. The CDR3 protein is CASSPHDREGYTF. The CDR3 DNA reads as TGTGCCAGCAGTCCCCACGACAGGGAGGGCTACACCTTC.

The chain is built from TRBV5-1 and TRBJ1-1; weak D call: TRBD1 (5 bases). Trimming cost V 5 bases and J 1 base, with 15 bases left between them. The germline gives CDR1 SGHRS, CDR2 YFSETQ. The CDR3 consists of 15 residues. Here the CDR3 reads CASRSGQTENTEAFF. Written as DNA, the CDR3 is TGCGCCAGCAGGTCGGGGCAGACGGAGAACACTGAAGCTTTCTTT.

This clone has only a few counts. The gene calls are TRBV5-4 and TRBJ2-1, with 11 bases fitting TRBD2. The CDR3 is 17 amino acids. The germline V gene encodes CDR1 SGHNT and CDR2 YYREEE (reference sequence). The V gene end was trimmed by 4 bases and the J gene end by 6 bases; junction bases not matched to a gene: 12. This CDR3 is CASSPRAGTSGSNEQFF. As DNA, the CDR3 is TGTGCCAGCAGCCCCAGGGCCGGGACTAGCGGTTCCAATGAGCAGTTCTTC.

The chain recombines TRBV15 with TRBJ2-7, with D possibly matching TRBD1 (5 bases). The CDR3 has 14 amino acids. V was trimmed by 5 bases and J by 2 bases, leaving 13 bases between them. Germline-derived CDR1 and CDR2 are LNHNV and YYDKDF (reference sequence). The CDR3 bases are TGTGCCACCAGCGCCTGGACACAGACCTACGAGCAGTACTTC. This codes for CATSAWTQTYEQYF.

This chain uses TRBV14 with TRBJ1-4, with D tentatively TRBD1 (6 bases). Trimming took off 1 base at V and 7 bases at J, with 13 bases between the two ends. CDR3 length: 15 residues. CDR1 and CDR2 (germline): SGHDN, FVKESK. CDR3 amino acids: CASSQARGGPEKLFF. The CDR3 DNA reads TGTGCCAGCAGCCAAGCCAGGGGAGGCCCTGAAAAACTGTTTTTT.

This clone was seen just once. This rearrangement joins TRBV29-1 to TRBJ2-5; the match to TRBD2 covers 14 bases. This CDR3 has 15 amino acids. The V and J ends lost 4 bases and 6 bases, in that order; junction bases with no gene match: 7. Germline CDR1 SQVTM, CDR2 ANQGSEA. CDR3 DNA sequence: TGCAGCGTTGGACCGGGGACTAGCGGGAGTAAGACCCAGTACTTC. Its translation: CSVGPGTSGSKTQYF.

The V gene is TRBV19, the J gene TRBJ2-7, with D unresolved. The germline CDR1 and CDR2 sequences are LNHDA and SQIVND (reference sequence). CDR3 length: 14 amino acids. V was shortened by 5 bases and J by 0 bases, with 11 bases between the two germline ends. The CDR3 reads CASSPDPSSYEQYF. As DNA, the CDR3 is TGTGCCAGTAGTCCGGATCCTAGCTCCTACGAGCAGTACTTC.

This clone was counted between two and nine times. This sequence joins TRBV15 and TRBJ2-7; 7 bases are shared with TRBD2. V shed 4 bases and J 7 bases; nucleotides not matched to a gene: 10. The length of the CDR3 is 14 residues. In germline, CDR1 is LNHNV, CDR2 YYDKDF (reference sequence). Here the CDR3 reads CATSTSGGSGEQYF. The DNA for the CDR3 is TGTGCCACCAGCACTTCGGGGGGATCGGGGGAGCAGTACTTC.

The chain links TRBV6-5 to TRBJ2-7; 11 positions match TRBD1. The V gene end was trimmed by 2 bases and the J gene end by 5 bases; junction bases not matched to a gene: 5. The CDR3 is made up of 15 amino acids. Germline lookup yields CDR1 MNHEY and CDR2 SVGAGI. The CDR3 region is CASSYLGQGEHEQYF. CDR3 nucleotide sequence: TGTGCCAGCAGTTACCTGGGACAGGGGGAACACGAGCAGTACTTC.

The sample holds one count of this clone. The CDR3 DNA reads as TGTGCCAGCAGCTTAGCGGGGTCCTACGAGCAGTACTTC. Its protein is CASSLAGSYEQYF. The rearrangement uses TRBV7-8 and TRBJ2-7, with D unresolved. With 0 bases removed from V and 1 base from J, the gap between germline ends came to 4 bases. Looked up from germline, CDR1 is SGHVS and CDR2 is FQNEAQ. The CDR3 is made up of 13 amino acids.

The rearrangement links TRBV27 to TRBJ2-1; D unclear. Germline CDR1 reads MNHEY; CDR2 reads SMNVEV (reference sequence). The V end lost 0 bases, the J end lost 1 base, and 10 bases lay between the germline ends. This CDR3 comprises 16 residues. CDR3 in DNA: TGTGCCAGCAGTTTATCGACGGGTGGGTCCTACAATGAGCAGTTCTTC. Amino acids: CASSLSTGGSYNEQFF.

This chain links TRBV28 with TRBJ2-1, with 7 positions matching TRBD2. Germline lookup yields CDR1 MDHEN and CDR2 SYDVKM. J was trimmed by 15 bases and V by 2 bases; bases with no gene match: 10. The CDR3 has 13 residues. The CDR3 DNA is TGTGCCAGCAGTTTACTTTCGACTAGCAATAGGTTCTTC. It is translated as CASSLLSTSNRFF.

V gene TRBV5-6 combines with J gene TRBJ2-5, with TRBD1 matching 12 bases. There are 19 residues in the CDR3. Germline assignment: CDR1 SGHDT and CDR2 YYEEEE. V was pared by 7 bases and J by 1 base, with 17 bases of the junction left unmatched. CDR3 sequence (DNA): TGTGCCAGCGCTTCGGGGACAGGGGGCGCTACCTGGGGCCAAGAGACCCAGTACTTC. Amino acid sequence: CASASGTGGATWGQETQYF.

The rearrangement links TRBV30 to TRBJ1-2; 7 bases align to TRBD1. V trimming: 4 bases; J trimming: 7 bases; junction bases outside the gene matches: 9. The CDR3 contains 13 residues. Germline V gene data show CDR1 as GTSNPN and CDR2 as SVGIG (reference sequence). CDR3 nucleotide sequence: TGTGCCTGGATGGGACAGAGCGTTTCTGGCTACACCTTC. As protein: CAWMGQSVSGYTF.

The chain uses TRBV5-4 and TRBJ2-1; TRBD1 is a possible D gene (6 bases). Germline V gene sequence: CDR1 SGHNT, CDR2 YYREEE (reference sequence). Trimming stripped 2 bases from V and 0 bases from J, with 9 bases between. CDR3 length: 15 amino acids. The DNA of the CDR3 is TGTGCCAGCAGCTTAGGGGGAGCCTCCTACAATGAGCAGTTCTTC. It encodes CASSLGGASYNEQFF.

CDR3 in amino acids: CAISALATNTGELFF. CDR3 sequence (DNA): TGTGCCATCAGTGCACTAGCGACGAACACCGGGGAGCTGTTTTTT. The chain uses TRBV10-3 and TRBJ2-2; 7 bases are a match to TRBD2. In germline, CDR1 is ENHRY, CDR2 SYGVKD. Germline trimming cut 4 bases from V and 0 bases from J; bases unmatched to any gene: 2. The CDR3 spans 15 residues.

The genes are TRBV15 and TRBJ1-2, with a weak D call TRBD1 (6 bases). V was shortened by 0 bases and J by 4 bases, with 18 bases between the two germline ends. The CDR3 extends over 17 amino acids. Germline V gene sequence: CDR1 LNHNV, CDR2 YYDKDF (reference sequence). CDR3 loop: CATSRDGEARGGYGYTF. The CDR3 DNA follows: TGTGCCACCAGCAGAGACGGGGAGGCCAGGGGAGGCTATGGCTACACCTTC.

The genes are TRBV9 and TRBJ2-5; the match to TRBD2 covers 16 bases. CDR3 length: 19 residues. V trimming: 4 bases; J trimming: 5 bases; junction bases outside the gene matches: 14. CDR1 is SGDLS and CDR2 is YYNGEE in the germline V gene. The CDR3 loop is CASSLAGGLAGGPRETQYF. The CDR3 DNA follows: TGTGCCAGCAGCTTAGCGGGGGGACTAGCGGGAGGGCCGCGGGAGACCCAGTACTTC. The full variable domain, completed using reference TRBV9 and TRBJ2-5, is DSGVTQTPKHLITATGQRVTLRCSPRSGDLSVYWYQQSLDQGLQFLIQYYNGEERAKGNILERFSAQQFPDLHSELNLSSLELGDSALYFCASSLAGGLAGGPRETQYFGPGTRLLVL.

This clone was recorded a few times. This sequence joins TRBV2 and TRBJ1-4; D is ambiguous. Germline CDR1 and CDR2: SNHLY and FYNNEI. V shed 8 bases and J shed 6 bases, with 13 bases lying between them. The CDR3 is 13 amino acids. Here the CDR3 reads CASEARRDEKLFF. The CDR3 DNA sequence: TGTGCCAGCGAGGCACGGAGGGATGAAAAACTGTTTTTT.

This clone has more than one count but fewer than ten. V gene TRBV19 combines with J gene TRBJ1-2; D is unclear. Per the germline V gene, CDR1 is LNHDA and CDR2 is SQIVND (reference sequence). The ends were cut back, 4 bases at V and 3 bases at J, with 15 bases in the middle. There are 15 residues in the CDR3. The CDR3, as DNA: TGTGCCAGTAGTAATCCCCGGAGTAGGGACTATGGCTACACCTTC. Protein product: CASSNPRSRDYGYTF.

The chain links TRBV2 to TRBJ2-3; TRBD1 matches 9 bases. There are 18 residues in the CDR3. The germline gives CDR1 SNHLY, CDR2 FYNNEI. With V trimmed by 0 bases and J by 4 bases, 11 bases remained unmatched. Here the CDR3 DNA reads TGTGCCAGCAGTGAAGCCCCTCCGGGACAGGGCCTCCCAGATACGCAGTATTTT. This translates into CASSEAPPGQGLPDTQYF.

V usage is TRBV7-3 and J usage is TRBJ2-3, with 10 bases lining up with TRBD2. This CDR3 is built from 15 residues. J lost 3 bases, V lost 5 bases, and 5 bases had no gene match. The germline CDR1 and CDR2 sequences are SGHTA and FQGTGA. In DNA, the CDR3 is TGTGCCAGCAGCCCGGGGACTAGCGCAACAGATACGCAGTATTTT. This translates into CASSPGTSATDTQYF.